This entry lists 20 T cell receptor beta chains sequenced from one sample in a study of spatial heterogeneity in lung cancer. TCRdb called the 5' RACE reads again in MiXCR, with one record for every CDR3 protein. Of 45,000 or so distinct CDR3 sequences listed, approximately 12% are singletons. Specified time point: sample taken at primary tumor resection. Frozen PBMC, nontumor lung or tumor provided whole RNA, which was sequenced unsorted. The sample was PBMCs, taken at surgery. These receptors originate from a female donor with early-stage non-small cell lung cancer.

A few counts support this clonotype. The chain recombines TRBV20-1 with TRBJ2-5; 11 positions match TRBD2. CDR3 length equals 15 residues. The V gene end was trimmed by 0 bases and the J gene end by 1 base; junction bases not matched to a gene: 1. The germline CDR1 and CDR2 sequences are DFQATT and SNEGSKA (reference sequence). The CDR3 protein is CSARELAGAQETQYF. CDR3 nucleotide sequence: TGCAGTGCTAGAGAACTAGCGGGGGCCCAAGAGACCCAGTACTTC.

Worth noting for this clonotype: The germline gene is not matched at one end of the junction; a read error may be the cause. The CDR3, as DNA: TGTGCTAGCAGCAATAGCCCCGTGGTGTCCTACAATGAGCAGTTCTTC. Amino acids: CASSNSPVVSYNEQFF. The gene calls are TRBV7-7 and TRBJ2-1; the D is unclear. This CDR3 is 16 amino acids long. Germline V CDR1 and CDR2: SSHAT, FNYEAQ (reference sequence).

In its sample, this clonotype was seen once. V is TRBV12-5 and J is TRBJ2-2; tentative D call: TRBD1 (6 bases). Germline assignment: CDR1 LGHNT and CDR2 FRNRAP. Trimming stripped 0 bases from V and 4 bases from J, with 12 bases between. The CDR3 has 16 residues. The CDR3 loop is CASGLVSGVGTGELFF. The CDR3 DNA sequence: TGTGCTAGTGGTTTGGTGTCAGGGGTAGGCACCGGGGAGCTGTTTTTT.

The chain has TRBV2 and TRBJ2-2; D call uncertain. The CDR3 length is 15 residues. The germline CDR1 and CDR2 sequences are SNHLY and FYNNEI. The V end lost 3 bases, the J end lost 3 bases, and 11 bases lay between the germline ends. The CDR3 here is CASSDAIQHTGELFF. As DNA, the CDR3 is TGTGCCAGCAGTGATGCGATACAACACACCGGGGAGCTGTTTTTT.

The J gene is TRBJ1-5, the V gene TRBV6-2 or TRBV6-3; D remains unclear. Per the germline V gene, CDR1 is MNHEY and CDR2 is SVGEGT. The CDR3 runs to 14 residues. With 7 bases removed from V and 6 bases from J, the gap between germline ends came to 16 bases. In nucleotides, the CDR3 is TGTGCCAGCACCCGTGACAATTCACTTCAGCCCCAGCATTTT. This encodes CASTRDNSLQPQHF.

The chain recombines TRBV10-3 with TRBJ2-5; 7 positions agree with TRBD1. Germline lookup yields CDR1 ENHRY and CDR2 SYGVKD. V gave up 3 bases and J gave up 5 bases; unmatched junction bases: 6. CDR3 size: 14 residues. CDR3 loop: CAISDGTAPETQYF. For the CDR3, the DNA is TGTGCCATCAGTGATGGGACAGCCCCCGAGACCCAGTACTTC.

This clonotype was seen ten or more times. The genes are TRBV4-2 and TRBJ2-1, with D unresolved. V was shortened by 1 base and J by 8 bases, with 12 bases between the two germline ends. Germline lookup yields CDR1 LGHNA and CDR2 YNFKEQ. The CDR3 consists of 14 residues. The DNA of the CDR3 is TGTGCCAGCAGCCAAGGATCGGAGTTAGATGAGCAGTTCTTC. Translated, it gives CASSQGSELDEQFF.

In this sample, this clonotype turned up a few times. The V gene is TRBV30, the J gene TRBJ1-1; D ambiguous. Germline loops: CDR1 GTSNPN, CDR2 SVGIG (reference sequence). The CDR3 is 13 residues long. V was pared by 0 bases and J by 8 bases, with 13 bases between. Here the CDR3 reads CAWSVGVGLEAFF. For the CDR3, the DNA is TGTGCCTGGAGTGTTGGGGTGGGGTTAGAAGCTTTCTTT.

V and J are TRBV6-5 and TRBJ2-1; 9 nucleotides match TRBD2. This CDR3 contains 17 residues. Germline values: CDR1 MNHEY, CDR2 SVGAGI. V shed 0 bases and J 4 bases; nucleotides not matched to a gene: 7. CDR3 DNA: TGTGCCAGCAGTTACTCTCTTCCTAGCGGGACGTACAATGAGCAGTTCTTC. Translation gives CASSYSLPSGTYNEQFF.

This clonotype was observed a few times. The gene calls are TRBV20-1 and TRBJ2-2, with D perhaps TRBD1 (6 bases). This CDR3 region has 16 residues. Trimming pared 0 bases from V and 1 base from J, leaving 12 bases between. Germline V gene data show CDR1 as DFQATT and CDR2 as SNEGSKA (reference sequence). This chain's CDR3 is CSARDGVTGNTGELFF. CDR3 nucleotide sequence: TGCAGTGCTAGAGATGGGGTGACAGGGAACACCGGGGAGCTGTTTTTT.

The J gene is TRBJ2-7, the V gene TRBV27, with D perhaps matching TRBD1 (6 bases). The CDR3 covers 15 residues. Germline values: CDR1 MNHEY, CDR2 SMNVEV (reference sequence). Trimming took off 3 bases at V and 0 bases at J, with 12 bases between the two ends. The CDR3 sequence is CASSLDSLSSYEQYF. In DNA, the CDR3 is TGTGCCAGCAGTTTGGACAGCCTGAGCTCCTACGAGCAGTACTTC.

J is TRBJ1-1 and V is TRBV7-2; no reliable D call. The CDR3 is made up of 16 amino acids. V was pared by 1 base and J by 4 bases, with 16 bases between. Germline-derived CDR1 and CDR2 are SGHTA and FQGNSA. In DNA form, the CDR3 reads TGTGCCAGCAGCTTAGACCTGTCCCGAGCGGGCACTGAAGCTTTCTTT. It yields the protein CASSLDLSRAGTEAFF. Using reference TRBV7-2 and TRBJ1-1 for the parts outside the CDR3, the full variable domain is GAGVSQSPSNKVTEKGKDVELRCDPISGHTALYWYRQSLGQGLEFLIYFQGNSAPDKSGLPSDRFSAERTGGSVSTLTIQRTQQEDSAVYLCASSLDLSRAGTEAFFGQGTRLTVV.

The J gene is TRBJ1-5, the V gene TRBV19; no clear D. Germline V gene lookup returns CDR1 LNHDA and CDR2 SQIVND (reference sequence). Trimming took 4 bases from V and 2 from J, leaving 12 bases between them. The CDR3 consists of 15 residues. Here the CDR3 reads CASSKEVLGNQPQHF. In DNA, the CDR3 is TGTGCCAGTAGTAAAGAGGTATTGGGCAATCAGCCCCAGCATTTT.

This clonotype was recorded a few times. The V gene is TRBV5-1, the J gene TRBJ1-1, with D unclear. The V end was cut by 2 bases, the J end by 4 bases, with 9 bases between. CDR3 size: 13 residues. CDR1 SGHRS and CDR2 YFSETQ come from the germline V gene. The CDR3 nucleotides are TGCGCCAGCAGCTTTGGCCCCGGCACTGAAGCTTTCTTT. Its translation is CASSFGPGTEAFF. Looking up the rest from reference TRBV5-1 and TRBJ1-1 gives the full variable domain: KAGVTQTPRYLIKTRGQQVTLSCSPISGHRSVSWYQQTPGQGLQFLFEYFSETQRNKGNFPGRFSGRQFSNSRSEMNVSTLELGDSALYLCASSFGPGTEAFFGQGTRLTVV.

Regarding this clonotype: A much larger clone differs from this one at a single base, so this may be a read error. The chain has TRBV7-2 and TRBJ2-5; 8 positions agree with TRBD2. The CDR3 runs to 15 residues. Germline CDR1 and CDR2: SGHTA and FQGNSA. The CDR3 sequence is CASSLGRGGQEIQYF. The CDR3 nucleotides read TGTGCCAGCAGCTTAGGACGGGGGGGGCAAGAGATCCAGTACTTC.

Only a few counts were recorded for this clonotype. This chain uses TRBV12-3 or TRBV12-4 with TRBJ2-1; 10 nucleotides line up with TRBD2. The CDR3 extends over 14 amino acids. Germline trimming cut 9 bases from V and 7 bases from J; bases unmatched to any gene: 9. CDR3 DNA sequence: TGTGCCAGTGAGCGGGGGGGATCCGTAAATGAGCAGTTCTTC. Translated: CASERGGSVNEQFF.

This clonotype was detected only a few times. This chain uses TRBV11-2 with TRBJ2-2; TRBD2 aligns across 9 bases. Trimming removed 6 bases from V and 4 bases from J; junction bases left unmatched: 12. The germline gives CDR1 SGHAT, CDR2 FQNNGV. The CDR3 covers 17 residues. The CDR3 nucleotides read TGTGCCAGCAGGGAGAGTTTAGCGGGGGCGATCACCGGGGAGCTGTTTTTT. Residues: CASRESLAGAITGELFF.

The chain carries TRBV5-1 and TRBJ2-1; 11 positions agree with TRBD2. The CDR3 is 16 residues long. From germline, CDR1 is SGHRS and CDR2 YFSETQ. V shed 4 bases, J shed 9 bases, and the junction held 12 bases outside the gene matches. The CDR3 DNA sequence: TGCGCCAGCAGCCCAACCATAGCGGGGGGGCCGGGTGAGCAGTTCTTC. Protein sequence: CASSPTIAGGPGEQFF. The complete variable domain, with remaining parts taken from reference TRBV5-1 and TRBJ2-1, reads KAGVTQTPRYLIKTRGQQVTLSCSPISGHRSVSWYQQTPGQGLQFLFEYFSETQRNKGNFPGRFSGRQFSNSRSEMNVSTLELGDSALYLCASSPTIAGGPGEQFFGPGTRLTVL.

This clonotype was recorded a few times. The chain is built from TRBV12-3 or TRBV12-4 and TRBJ2-7, with TRBD2 matching over 11 bases. The CDR3 is 15 residues long. After removal of 6 bases from V and 5 bases from J, the junction contained 9 bases not matched to a gene. The chain's CDR3 is CASRFSGGALHEQYF. CDR3 in DNA: TGTGCCAGCAGATTTAGCGGGGGGGCACTTCACGAGCAGTACTTC.

This clonotype was recorded many times. This chain joins TRBV7-2 and TRBJ1-5, with a possible D match to TRBD1 (6 bases). CDR1 and CDR2 from the germline V gene are SGHTA and FQGNSA. The CDR3 runs 16 residues. V gave up 4 bases and J gave up 0 bases, with 13 bases separating them. The CDR3 DNA follows: TGTGCCAGCAGCTCGAGGGGGGATCATAGCAATCAGCCCCAGCATTTT. This gives the protein CASSSRGDHSNQPQHF.